Included here is one TCR beta chain sequence, with context. The method was immunoSEQ multiplex PCR; TCRdb's version includes in-frame clones alone and lacks a portion of them. The repertoire has roughly 100,000 clones, 82% of them found once; the top ten carry about 0.89%. The sample is drawn from a study of T cell clones after liver transplantation. V lost 8 bases and J lost 4, with 14 bases in between. Germline CDR1 reads MNHNS; CDR2 reads SASEGT. The CDR3 runs to 14 residues. This chain joins TRBV6-1 and TRBJ1-4; no definite D call. This TCR derives from a human donor who received a liver transplant. The sequencing used CD4+ T cells from blood, collected before liver transplant. The CDR3: CASLGDLGNEKLFF. The CDR3 DNA sequence: TGTGCCAGCTTGGGAGATCTCGGTAATGAAAAACTGTTTTTT.